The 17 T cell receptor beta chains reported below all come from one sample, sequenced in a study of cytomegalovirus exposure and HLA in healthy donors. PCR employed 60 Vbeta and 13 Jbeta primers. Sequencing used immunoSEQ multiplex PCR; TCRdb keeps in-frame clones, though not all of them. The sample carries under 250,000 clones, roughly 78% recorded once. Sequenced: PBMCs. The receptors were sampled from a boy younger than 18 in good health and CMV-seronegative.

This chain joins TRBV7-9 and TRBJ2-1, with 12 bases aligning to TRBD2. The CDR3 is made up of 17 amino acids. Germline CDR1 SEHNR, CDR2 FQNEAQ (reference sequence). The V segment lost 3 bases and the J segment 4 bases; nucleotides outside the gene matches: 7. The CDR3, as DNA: TGTGCCAGCAGCTTCCGGCCTAGCGGGAGGGGATACAATGAGCAGTTCTTC. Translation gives CASSFRPSGRGYNEQFF. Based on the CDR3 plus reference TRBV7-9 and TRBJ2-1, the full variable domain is DTGVSQNPRHKITKRGQNVTFRCDPISEHNRLYWYRQTLGQGPEFLTYFQNEAQLEKSRLLSDRFSAERPKGSFSTLEIQRTEQGDSAMYLCASSFRPSGRGYNEQFFGPGTRLTVL.

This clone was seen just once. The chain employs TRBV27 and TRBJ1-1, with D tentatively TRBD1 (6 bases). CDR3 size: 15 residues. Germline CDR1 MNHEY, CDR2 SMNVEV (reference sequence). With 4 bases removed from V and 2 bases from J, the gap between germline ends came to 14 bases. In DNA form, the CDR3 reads TGTGCCAGCAGTTGGCTTGGACAGCCCAACACTGAAGCTTTCTTT. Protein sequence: CASSWLGQPNTEAFF.

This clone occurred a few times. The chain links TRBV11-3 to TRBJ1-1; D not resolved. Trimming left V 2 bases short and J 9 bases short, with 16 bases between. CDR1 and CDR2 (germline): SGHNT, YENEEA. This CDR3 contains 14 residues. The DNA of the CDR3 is TGTGCCAGCAGCTTAACCTTTCCCGGGGTTAAAGCTTTCTTT. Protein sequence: CASSLTFPGVKAFF.

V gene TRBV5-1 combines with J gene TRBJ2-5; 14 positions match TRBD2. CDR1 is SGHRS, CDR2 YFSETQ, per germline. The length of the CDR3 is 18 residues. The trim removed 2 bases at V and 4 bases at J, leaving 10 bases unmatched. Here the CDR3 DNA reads TGCGCCAGCAGCTTCTTTAAGACTAGCGGGAGGGCGGTAGAGACCCAGTACTTC. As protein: CASSFFKTSGRAVETQYF. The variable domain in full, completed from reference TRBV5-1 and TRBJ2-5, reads KAGVTQTPRYLIKTRGQQVTLSCSPISGHRSVSWYQQTPGQGLQFLFEYFSETQRNKGNFPGRFSGRQFSNSRSEMNVSTLELGDSALYLCASSFFKTSGRAVETQYFGPGTRLLVL.

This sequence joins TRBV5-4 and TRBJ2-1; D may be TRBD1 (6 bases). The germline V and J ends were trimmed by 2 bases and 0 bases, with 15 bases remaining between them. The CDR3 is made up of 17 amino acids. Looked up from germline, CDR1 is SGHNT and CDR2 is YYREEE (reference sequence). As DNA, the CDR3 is TGTGCCAGCAGCTTCAACAGGGAGAAGGGCTCCTACAATGAGCAGTTCTTC. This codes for CASSFNREKGSYNEQFF.

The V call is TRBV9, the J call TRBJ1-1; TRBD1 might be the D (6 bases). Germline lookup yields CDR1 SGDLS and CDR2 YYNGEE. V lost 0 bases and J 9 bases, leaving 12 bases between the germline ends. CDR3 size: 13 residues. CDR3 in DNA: TGTGCCAGCAGCGTAGCGAGACAGGAGAAAGCTTTCTTT. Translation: CASSVARQEKAFF.

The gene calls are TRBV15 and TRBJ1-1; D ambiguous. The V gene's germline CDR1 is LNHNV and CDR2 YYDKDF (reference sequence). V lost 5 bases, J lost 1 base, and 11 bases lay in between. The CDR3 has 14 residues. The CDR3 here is CATSDGFSNTEAFF. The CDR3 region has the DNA TGTGCCACCAGCGACGGGTTTTCGAACACTGAAGCTTTCTTT.

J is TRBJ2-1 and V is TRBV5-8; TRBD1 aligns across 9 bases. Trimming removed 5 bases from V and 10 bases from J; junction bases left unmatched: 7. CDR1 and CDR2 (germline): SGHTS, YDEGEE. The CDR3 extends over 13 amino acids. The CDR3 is CASRNTGGGEQFF. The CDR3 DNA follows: TGTGCCAGCAGAAACACAGGGGGCGGAGAGCAGTTCTTC.

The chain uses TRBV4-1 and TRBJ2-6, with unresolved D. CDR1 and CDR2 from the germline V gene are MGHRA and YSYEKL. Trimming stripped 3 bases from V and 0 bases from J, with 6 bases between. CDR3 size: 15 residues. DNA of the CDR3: TGCGCCAGCAGCCAGTACAGCTCTGGGGCCAACGTCCTGACTTTC. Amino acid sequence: CASSQYSSGANVLTF.

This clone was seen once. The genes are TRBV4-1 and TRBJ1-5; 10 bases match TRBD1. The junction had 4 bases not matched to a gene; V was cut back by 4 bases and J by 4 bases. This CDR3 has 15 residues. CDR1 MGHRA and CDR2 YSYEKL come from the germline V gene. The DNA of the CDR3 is TGCGCCAGCAGCCCGGACAGGGGGTTGAATCAGCCCCAGCATTTT. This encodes CASSPDRGLNQPQHF.

The CDR3 DNA reads TGTGCCAGCAGTGTTGTGGCGGCAGCAAACACAGATACGCAGTATTTT. It is translated as CASSVVAAANTDTQYF. This chain joins TRBV6-1 and TRBJ2-3; D remains ambiguous. This CDR3 has 16 residues. The germline gives CDR1 MNHNS, CDR2 SASEGT. Trimming pared 4 bases from V and 2 bases from J, leaving 16 bases between.

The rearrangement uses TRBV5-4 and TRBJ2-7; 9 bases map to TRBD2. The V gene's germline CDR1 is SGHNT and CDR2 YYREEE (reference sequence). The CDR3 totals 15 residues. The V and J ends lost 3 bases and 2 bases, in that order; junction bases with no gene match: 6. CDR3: CASSWSSGTPYEQYF. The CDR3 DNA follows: TGTGCCAGCAGCTGGTCTAGCGGGACTCCCTACGAGCAGTACTTC.

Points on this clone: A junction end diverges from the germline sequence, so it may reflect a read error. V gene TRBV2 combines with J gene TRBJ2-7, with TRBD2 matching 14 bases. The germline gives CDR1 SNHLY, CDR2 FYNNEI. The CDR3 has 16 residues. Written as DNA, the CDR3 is TGTGCCAGCAGCGAAGGGACTAGCGGGAGTCCCTACGAGCAGTACTTC. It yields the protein CASSEGTSGSPYEQYF. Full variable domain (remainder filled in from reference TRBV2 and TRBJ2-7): EPEVTQTPSHQVTQMGQEVILRCVPISNHLYFYWYRQILGQKVEFLVSFYNNEISEKSEIFDDQFSVERPDGSNFTLKIRSTKLEDSAMYFCASSEGTSGSPYEQYFGPGTRLTVT.

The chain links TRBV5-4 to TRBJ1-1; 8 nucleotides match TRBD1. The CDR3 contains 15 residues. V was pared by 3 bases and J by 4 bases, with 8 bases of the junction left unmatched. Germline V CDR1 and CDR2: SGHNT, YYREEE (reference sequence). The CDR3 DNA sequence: TGTGCCAGCAGCTCGCAGGGGGCCCTTAGCACTGAAGCTTTCTTT. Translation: CASSSQGALSTEAFF.

The CDR3 loop reads CASSGDRAAVYGYTF. In DNA form, the CDR3 reads TGTGCCAGCAGTGGGGACAGGGCCGCTGTCTATGGCTACACCTTC. The chain links TRBV2 to TRBJ1-2; 9 bases are shared with TRBD1. Trimming cost V 4 bases and J 4 bases; bases outside gene matches: 7. The CDR3 is 15 amino acids. From germline, CDR1 is SNHLY and CDR2 FYNNEI. The variable domain in full, completed from reference TRBV2 and TRBJ1-2, reads EPEVTQTPSHQVTQMGQEVILRCVPISNHLYFYWYRQILGQKVEFLVSFYNNEISEKSEIFDDQFSVERPDGSNFTLKIRSTKLEDSAMYFCASSGDRAAVYGYTFGSGTRLTVV.

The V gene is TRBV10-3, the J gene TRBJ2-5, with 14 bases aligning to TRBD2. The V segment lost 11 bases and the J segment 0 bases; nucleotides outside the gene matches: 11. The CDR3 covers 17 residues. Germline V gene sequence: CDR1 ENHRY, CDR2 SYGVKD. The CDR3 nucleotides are TGTGCCGTCGGCGCGACTAGCGGGGGGGCGTACCAAGAGACCCAGTACTTC. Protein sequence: CAVGATSGGAYQETQYF.

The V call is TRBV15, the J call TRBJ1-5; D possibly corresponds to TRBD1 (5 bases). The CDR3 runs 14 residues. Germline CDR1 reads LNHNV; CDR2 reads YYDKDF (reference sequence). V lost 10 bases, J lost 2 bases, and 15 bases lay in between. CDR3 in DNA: TGTGCCATCGGAGGGGATAAGGGCAATCAGCCCCAGCATTTT. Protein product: CAIGGDKGNQPQHF.